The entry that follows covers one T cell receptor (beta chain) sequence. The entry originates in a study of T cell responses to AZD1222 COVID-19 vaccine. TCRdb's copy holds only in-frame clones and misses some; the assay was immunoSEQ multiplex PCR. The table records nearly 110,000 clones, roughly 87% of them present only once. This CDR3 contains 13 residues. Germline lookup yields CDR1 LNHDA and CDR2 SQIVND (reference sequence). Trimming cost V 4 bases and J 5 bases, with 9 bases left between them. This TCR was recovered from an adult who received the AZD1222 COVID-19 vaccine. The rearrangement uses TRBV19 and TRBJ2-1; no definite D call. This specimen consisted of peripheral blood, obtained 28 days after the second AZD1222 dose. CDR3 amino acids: CASSKPSHNEQFF. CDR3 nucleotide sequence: TGTGCCAGTAGTAAGCCGAGCCACAATGAGCAGTTCTTC.